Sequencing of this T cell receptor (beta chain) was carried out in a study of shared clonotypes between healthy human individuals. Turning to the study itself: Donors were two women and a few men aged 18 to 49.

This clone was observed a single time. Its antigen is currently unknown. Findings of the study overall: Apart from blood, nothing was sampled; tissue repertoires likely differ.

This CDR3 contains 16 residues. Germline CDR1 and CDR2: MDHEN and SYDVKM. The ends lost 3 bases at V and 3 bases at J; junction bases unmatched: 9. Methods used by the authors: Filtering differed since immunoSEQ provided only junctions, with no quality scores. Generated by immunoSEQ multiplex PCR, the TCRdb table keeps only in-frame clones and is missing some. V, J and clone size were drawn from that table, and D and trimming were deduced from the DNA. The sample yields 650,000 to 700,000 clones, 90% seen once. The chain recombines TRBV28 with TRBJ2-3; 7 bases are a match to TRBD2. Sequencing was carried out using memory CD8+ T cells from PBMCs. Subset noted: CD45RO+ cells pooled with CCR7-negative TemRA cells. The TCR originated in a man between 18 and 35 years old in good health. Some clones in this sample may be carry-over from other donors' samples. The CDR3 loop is CASSFPPLADTDTQYF. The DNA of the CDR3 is TGTGCCAGCAGTTTCCCCCCGCTAGCGGATACAGATACGCAGTATTTT.